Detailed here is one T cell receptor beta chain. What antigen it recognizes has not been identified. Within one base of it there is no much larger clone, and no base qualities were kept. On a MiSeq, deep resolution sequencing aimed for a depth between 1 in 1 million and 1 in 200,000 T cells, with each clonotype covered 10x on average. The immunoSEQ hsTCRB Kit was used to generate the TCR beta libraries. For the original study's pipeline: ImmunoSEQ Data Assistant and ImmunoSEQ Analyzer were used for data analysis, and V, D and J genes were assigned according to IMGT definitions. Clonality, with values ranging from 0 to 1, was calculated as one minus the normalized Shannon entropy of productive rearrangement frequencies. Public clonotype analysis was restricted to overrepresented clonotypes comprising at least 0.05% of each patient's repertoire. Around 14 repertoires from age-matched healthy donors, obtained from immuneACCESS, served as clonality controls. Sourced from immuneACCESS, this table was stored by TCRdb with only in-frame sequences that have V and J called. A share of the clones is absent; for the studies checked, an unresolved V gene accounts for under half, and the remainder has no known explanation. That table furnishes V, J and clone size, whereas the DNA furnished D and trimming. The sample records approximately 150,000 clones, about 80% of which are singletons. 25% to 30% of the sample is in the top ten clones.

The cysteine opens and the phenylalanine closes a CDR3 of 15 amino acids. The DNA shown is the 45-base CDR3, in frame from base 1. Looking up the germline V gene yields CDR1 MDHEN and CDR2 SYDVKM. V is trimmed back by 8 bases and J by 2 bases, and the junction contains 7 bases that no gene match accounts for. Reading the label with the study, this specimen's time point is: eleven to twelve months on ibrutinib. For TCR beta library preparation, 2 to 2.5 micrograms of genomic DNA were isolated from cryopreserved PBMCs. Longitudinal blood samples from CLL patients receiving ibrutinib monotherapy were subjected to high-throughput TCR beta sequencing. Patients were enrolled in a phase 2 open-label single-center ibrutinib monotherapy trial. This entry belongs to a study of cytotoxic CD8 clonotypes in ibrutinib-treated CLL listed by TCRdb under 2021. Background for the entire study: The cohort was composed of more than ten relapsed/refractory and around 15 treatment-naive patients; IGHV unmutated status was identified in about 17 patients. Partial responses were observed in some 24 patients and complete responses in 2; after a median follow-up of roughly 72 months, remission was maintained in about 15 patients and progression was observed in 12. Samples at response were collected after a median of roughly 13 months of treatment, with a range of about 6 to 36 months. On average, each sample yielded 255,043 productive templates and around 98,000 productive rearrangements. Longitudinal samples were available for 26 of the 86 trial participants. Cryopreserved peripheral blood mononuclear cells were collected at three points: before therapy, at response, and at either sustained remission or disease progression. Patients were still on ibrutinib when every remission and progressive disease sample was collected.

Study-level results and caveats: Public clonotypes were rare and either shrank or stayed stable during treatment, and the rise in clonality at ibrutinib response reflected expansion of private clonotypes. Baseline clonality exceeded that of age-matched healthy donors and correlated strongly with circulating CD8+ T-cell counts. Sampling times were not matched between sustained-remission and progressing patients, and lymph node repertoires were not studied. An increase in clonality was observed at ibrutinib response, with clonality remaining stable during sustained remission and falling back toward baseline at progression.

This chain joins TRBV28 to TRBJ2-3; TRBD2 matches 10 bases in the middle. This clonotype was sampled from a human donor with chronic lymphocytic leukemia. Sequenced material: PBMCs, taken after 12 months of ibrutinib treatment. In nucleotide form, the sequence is TGTGCCAGCCTACTAGCGGGATCCATCACAGATACGCAGTATTTT. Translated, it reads CASLLAGSITDTQYF.